What follows describes a single T cell receptor (beta chain). RNA, at about 0.45 to 1 ug, was reverse transcribed with random hexamers. A multiplex approach, immunoSEQ multiplex PCR, amplified TCR beta CDR3 across 54 Vbeta and 13 Jbeta. Each CDR3 protein gets one entry after TCRdb re-called the immunoSEQ multiplex PCR reads with MiXCR. Altogether roughly 200,000 distinct CDR3 sequences are present, approximately 96% being singletons, with the ten largest covering around 0.15%. The source of the sample is a study of CD8 T cells in Susac syndrome. Sequencing targeted TCR beta in T cells from blood (CD8+ and CD4+). It was treatment-naive patients with stable or active relapsing-remitting disease who made up the multiple sclerosis controls. The sequence was collected from a human donor with multiple sclerosis. Sample: CD8+ T cells from PBMCs.

CDR3 DNA sequence: TGCAGCGTTCTTCATAACACCGGGGAGCTGTTTTTT. Translating it yields CSVLHNTGELFF. The chain has TRBV29-1 and TRBJ2-2; D unclear. Germline CDR1 SQVTM, CDR2 ANQGSEA. Trimming pared 5 bases from V and 2 bases from J, leaving 6 bases between. This CDR3 has 12 residues.